The rows below give T cell receptor beta chains drawn from one sample of a study of beta chain features in type 1 diabetes. Data came from immunoSEQ multiplex PCR; TCRdb stores just in-frame clones and leaves some out. Of hundreds of thousands of clones in the sample, approximately 70% were seen once. The source material was naive CD4+ T cells from blood. These receptors originate from a man younger than 40 in good health. Each CDR3 is given with its conserved first and last residue. The D gene is left open where the match is weak. The size entry is marked missing in some rows and otherwise reads once, few, many or a size class.

j_call d_call v_call clone_size cdr3_aa cdr3_nt
TRBJ2-1 TRBD2 TRBV2 . CASSERGGGNNEQFF TGTGCCAGCAGTGAAAGAGGCGGGGGAAACAATGAGCAGTTCTTC
TRBJ2-7 . TRBV5-6 . CASSLLGTYEQYF TGTGCCAGCAGCTTGCTGGGGACCTACGAGCAGTACTTC
TRBJ2-5 TRBD1 TRBV29-1 . CSVRTGVETQYF TGCAGCGTTAGGACAGGGGTAGAGACCCAGTACTTC
TRBJ1-1 . TRBV29-1 . CSAQGNMNTEAFF TGCAGCGCTCAGGGAAACATGAACACTGAAGCTTTCTTT
TRBJ2-3 . TRBV4-3 . CASSQDGQSLDTQYF TGCGCCAGCAGCCAAGATGGCCAAAGTCTAGATACGCAGTATTTT
TRBJ2-5 . TRBV5-4 . CASSFGLKETQYF TGTGCCAGCAGCTTCGGACTAAAAGAGACCCAGTACTTC
TRBJ2-7 TRBD1 TRBV14 . CASSPWTGLHEQYF TGTGCCAGCAGCCCTTGGACAGGTTTGCACGAGCAGTACTTC
TRBJ1-1 . TRBV7-9 . CASTEGESSSTFF TGTGCCAGCACCGAGGGAGAAAGTTCATCGACTTTCTTT
TRBJ2-7 . TRBV7-2 . CASSRRSGEGHEQYF TGTGCCAGCAGTAGGAGGAGTGGTGAGGGGCACGAGCAGTACTTC
TRBJ2-7 . TRBV30 . CAGGRRDFGQYF TGTGCCGGTGGACGGCGGGATTTTGGGCAGTACTTC
TRBJ2-3 . TRBV7-9 . CASSSSRAGDTQYF TGTGCCAGCAGCTCCAGTAGAGCGGGAGATACGCAGTATTTT
TRBJ1-1 . TRBV30 once CAWSPPAARAEAFF TGTGCCTGGAGTCCTCCAGCAGCAAGGGCTGAAGCTTTCTTT
TRBJ1-1 . TRBV15 . CATSRSGAPDTEAFF TGTGCCACCAGCAGATCCGGGGCGCCGGACACTGAAGCTTTCTTT
TRBJ2-7 . TRBV30 . CAWRDWYEQYF TGTGCCTGGAGGGACTGGTACGAGCAGTACTTC
TRBJ2-7 TRBD2 TRBV7-2 . CASSRTWGTSAYEQYF TGTGCCAGCAGCCGGACTTGGGGGACTAGCGCTTACGAGCAGTACTTC
TRBJ1-1 . TRBV5-1 . CASSLGSQTEAFF TGCGCCAGCAGCTTAGGGAGCCAGACTGAAGCTTTCTTT
TRBJ2-3 . TRBV27 . CASTRTGFGTDTQYF TGTGCCAGCACCCGAACAGGGTTTGGTACAGATACGCAGTATTTT
TRBJ2-1 TRBD2 TRBV27 . CASNLAGGNEQFF TGTGCCAGCAATCTAGCGGGAGGAAATGAGCAGTTCTTC
TRBJ2-1 TRBD2 TRBV7-9 few CASSLSGGHYNEQFF TGTGCCAGCAGCTTAAGCGGGGGGCATTACAATGAGCAGTTCTTC
TRBJ1-6 . TRBV30 few CAWVMDRLHSPLHF TGTGCCTGGGTTATGGACAGACTCCATTCACCCCTCCACTTT
TRBJ2-1 . TRBV9 few CASSVHSALPNEQFF TGTGCCAGCAGCGTACACAGTGCCCTGCCCAATGAGCAGTTCTTC
TRBJ1-1 . TRBV30 . CAWSRTVNTEAFF TGTGCCTGGAGTCGGACAGTAAACACTGAAGCTTTCTTT
TRBJ2-5 TRBD2 TRBV28 . CASSQGLAGAETQYF TGTGCCAGCAGTCAGGGACTAGCGGGAGCGGAGACCCAGTACTTC
TRBJ2-7 . TRBV27 few CASSSLSGVHEQYF TGTGCCAGCAGTTCGCTCTCGGGTGTCCACGAGCAGTACTTC
TRBJ2-2 . TRBV5-4 . CASSSPNSGELFF TGTGCCAGCAGCTCACCTAACTCCGGGGAGCTGTTTTTT
TRBJ2-4 . TRBV9 . CASSPNLGVGKNIQYF TGTGCCAGCAGCCCTAACCTCGGCGTTGGCAAAAACATTCAGTACTTC
TRBJ2-1 . TRBV6-5 . CASSRGGDYNEQFF TGTGCCAGCTCCCGAGGGGGAGACTACAATGAGCAGTTCTTC
TRBJ2-3 TRBD1 TRBV6-6 . CASSYGTASLNTQYF TGTGCCAGCAGTTACGGGACAGCCAGCCTAAATACGCAGTATTTT
TRBJ2-2 . TRBV30 . CAWSQNTGELFF TGTGCCTGGAGTCAGAACACCGGGGAGCTGTTTTTT
TRBJ2-3 TRBD2 TRBV25-1 few CASSASGRAVDTQYF TGTGCCAGCAGCGCCAGCGGGAGGGCTGTAGATACGCAGTATTTT
TRBJ2-3 TRBD2 TRBV9 . CASSVGLAGDTQYF TGTGCCAGCAGCGTAGGGCTAGCGGGCGATACGCAGTATTTT
TRBJ2-1 TRBD1 TRBV7-2 . CASTPDRDEQFF TGTGCCAGCACCCCAGACAGGGATGAGCAGTTCTTC
TRBJ1-1 . TRBV5-5 . CASSLVSPEAFF TGTGCCAGCAGCTTGGTGAGTCCTGAAGCTTTCTTT
TRBJ2-4 . TRBV5-6 . CASSFGGVSKNIQYF TGTGCCAGCAGCTTCGGTGGGGTGTCCAAAAACATTCAGTACTTC
TRBJ2-7 . TRBV29-1 . CSGGTDYEQYF TGCAGCGGCGGGACAGATTACGAGCAGTACTTC